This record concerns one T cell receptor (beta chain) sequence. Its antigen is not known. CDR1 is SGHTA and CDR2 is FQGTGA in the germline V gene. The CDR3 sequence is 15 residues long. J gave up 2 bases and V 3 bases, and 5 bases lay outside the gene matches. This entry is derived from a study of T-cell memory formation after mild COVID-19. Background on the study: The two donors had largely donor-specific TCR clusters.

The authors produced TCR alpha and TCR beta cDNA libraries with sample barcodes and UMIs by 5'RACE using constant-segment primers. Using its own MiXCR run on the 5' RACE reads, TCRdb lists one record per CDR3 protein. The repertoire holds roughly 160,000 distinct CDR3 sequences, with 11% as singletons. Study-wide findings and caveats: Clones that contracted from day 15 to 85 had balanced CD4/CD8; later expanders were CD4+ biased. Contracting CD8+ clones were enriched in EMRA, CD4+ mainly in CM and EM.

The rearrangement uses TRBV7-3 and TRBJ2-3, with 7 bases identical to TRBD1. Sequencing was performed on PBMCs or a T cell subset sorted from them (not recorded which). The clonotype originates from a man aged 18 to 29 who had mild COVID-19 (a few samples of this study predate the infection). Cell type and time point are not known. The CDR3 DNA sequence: TGTGCCAGCAGCTTTCAAGGGGGCAACACAGATACGCAGTATTTT. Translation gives CASSFQGGNTDTQYF.